These 2 T cell receptor beta chains originate from one sample sequenced in a study of blood T cell repertoires in COVID-19. Here immunoSEQ multiplex PCR was the method, and the copy in TCRdb shows in-frame clones only, minus some. The sample shows approximately 260,000 clones, 75% to 95% of them seen only once. Sequenced material: PBMCs or T cells enriched from blood (not recorded which). The source of these receptors is a woman aged 18 to 35 who had recovered from COVID-19.

V usage is TRBV7-9 and J usage is TRBJ1-2; D ambiguous. Trimming left V 3 bases short and J 4 bases short, with 12 bases between. The CDR3 spans 14 residues. CDR1 is SEHNR and CDR2 is FQNEAQ in the germline V gene (reference sequence). This CDR3 is CASSLGSRIYGYTF. The CDR3, as DNA: TGTGCCAGCAGCTTGGGGAGCAGAATCTATGGCTACACCTTC. Full variable domain (missing parts from reference TRBV7-9 and TRBJ1-2): DTGVSQNPRHKITKRGQNVTFRCDPISEHNRLYWYRQTLGQGPEFLTYFQNEAQLEKSRLLSDRFSAERPKGSFSTLEIQRTEQGDSAMYLCASSLGSRIYGYTFGSGTRLTVV.

This clone was found once. V usage is TRBV9 and J usage is TRBJ2-1; the match to TRBD1 covers 9 bases. The CDR3 spans 20 residues. V trimming: 0 bases; J trimming: 1 base; junction bases outside the gene matches: 14. Germline V gives CDR1 SGDLS, CDR2 YYNGEE. The CDR3 here is CASSVEGTGFRVFSYNEQFF. CDR3 coding DNA: TGTGCCAGCAGCGTAGAAGGGACAGGGTTTAGAGTTTTTTCCTACAATGAGCAGTTCTTC.